A selection of T cell receptor beta chains follows, all from one sample in a study of cytomegalovirus exposure and HLA in healthy donors. Sequenced by immunoSEQ multiplex PCR; TCRdb stores in-frame clones only, minus some. This sample yields some 170,000 clones, of which 65% to 90% are seen a single time; approximately 2.4% belongs to the top ten. Sequenced material: PBMCs. The receptors derive from a woman between 18 and 29 years old in good health and CMV-seronegative. CDR3s include the opening cysteine and the closing phenylalanine or tryptophan. Fields, in order: clone size, V gene, D gene, J gene, CDR3 DNA, CDR3 protein. A D gene is named only where the DNA matches it firmly. Some rows mark clone size as missing; the rest say once, few, many or name a class of expanded clone.

clone_size: few; v_call: TRBV27; d_call: NA; j_call: TRBJ1-6; cdr3_nt: TGTGCCAGCAGACGACAGGAAAATAATTCACCCCTCCACTTT; cdr3_aa: CASRRQENNSPLHF
clone_size: NA; v_call: TRBV5-4; d_call: NA; j_call: TRBJ1-2; cdr3_nt: TGTGCCAGCAGCCTTCCTGCGTATGGCTACACCTTC; cdr3_aa: CASSLPAYGYTF
clone_size: NA; v_call: TRBV14; d_call: TRBD1; j_call: TRBJ1-1; cdr3_nt: TGTGCCAGCAGCCATATCGGACAGGGTACTGAAGCTTTCTTT; cdr3_aa: CASSHIGQGTEAFF
clone_size: NA; v_call: TRBV7-8; d_call: TRBD1; j_call: TRBJ2-5; cdr3_nt: TGTGCCAGCAGCCCCTGGACAGGGGAGGGAGAGACCCAGTACTTC; cdr3_aa: CASSPWTGEGETQYF
clone_size: NA; v_call: TRBV6-5; d_call: NA; j_call: TRBJ1-3; cdr3_nt: TGTGCCAGCAGTCAACGTACAGGAACTGGAAACACCATATATTTT; cdr3_aa: CASSQRTGTGNTIYF
clone_size: NA; v_call: TRBV27; d_call: TRBD2; j_call: TRBJ2-1; cdr3_nt: TGTGCCAGCAGTTTAAAGGCTAGCGGGAGCGGTGAGCAGTTCTTC; cdr3_aa: CASSLKASGSGEQFF
clone_size: NA; v_call: TRBV7-9; d_call: TRBD1; j_call: TRBJ2-5; cdr3_nt: TGTGCCAGCAGCCGCGCAGGGGGCAAGGAGACCCAGTACTTC; cdr3_aa: CASSRAGGKETQYF
clone_size: NA; v_call: TRBV19; d_call: TRBD1; j_call: TRBJ1-1; cdr3_nt: TGTGCCAGTAGTATGAGGGACAGGGTTTCGAACACTGAAGCTTTCTTT; cdr3_aa: CASSMRDRVSNTEAFF
clone_size: NA; v_call: TRBV7-9; d_call: TRBD1; j_call: TRBJ2-1; cdr3_nt: TGTGCCAGCAGCCCCAGGGGGCGACGCGATGAGCAGTTCTTC; cdr3_aa: CASSPRGRRDEQFF
clone_size: NA; v_call: TRBV10-3; d_call: NA; j_call: TRBJ2-1; cdr3_nt: TGTGCCATCAGCTACGGGACTTCCATTTCGGATGAGCAGTTCTTC; cdr3_aa: CAISYGTSISDEQFF
clone_size: few; v_call: TRBV11-2; d_call: NA; j_call: TRBJ2-7; cdr3_nt: TGTGCCAGCAGCTTAGGGCAGGGAATAAGTTACTTC; cdr3_aa: CASSLGQGISYF
clone_size: NA; v_call: TRBV7-2; d_call: NA; j_call: TRBJ1-1; cdr3_nt: TGTGCCAGCAGCTTAGGCGGGGGTGAAGCTTTCTTT; cdr3_aa: CASSLGGGEAFF
clone_size: NA; v_call: TRBV7-3; d_call: TRBD1; j_call: TRBJ2-3; cdr3_nt: TGTGCCAGCAGCGACAGGGGGCAGGGTACGCAGTATTTT; cdr3_aa: CASSDRGQGTQYF
clone_size: NA; v_call: TRBV4-3; d_call: TRBD2; j_call: TRBJ2-7; cdr3_nt: TGCGCCAGCAGCCAGATGCGGGAGATCTACTACGAGCAGTACTTC; cdr3_aa: CASSQMREIYYEQYF
clone_size: NA; v_call: TRBV5-6; d_call: NA; j_call: TRBJ2-7; cdr3_nt: TGTGCCAGCAGCCAAGATCAGGGTTTATACGAGCAGTACTTC; cdr3_aa: CASSQDQGLYEQYF
clone_size: few; v_call: TRBV30; d_call: TRBD1; j_call: TRBJ1-1; cdr3_nt: TGTGCCTGGAGTCTCGGGGACAGGGGGCGAACTGAAGCTTTCTTT; cdr3_aa: CAWSLGDRGRTEAFF
clone_size: NA; v_call: TRBV4-3; d_call: TRBD1; j_call: TRBJ1-1; cdr3_nt: TGCGCCAGCAGCCAGCGTTCCGGGACAGGGGGCTTTGAAGCTTTCTTT; cdr3_aa: CASSQRSGTGGFEAFF
clone_size: NA; v_call: TRBV7-2; d_call: TRBD2; j_call: TRBJ2-3; cdr3_nt: TGTGCCAGCAGCTGGTCTAGCGGGGGGACAGATACGCAGTATTTT; cdr3_aa: CASSWSSGGTDTQYF
clone_size: once; v_call: TRBV6-5; d_call: NA; j_call: TRBJ2-3; cdr3_nt: TGTGCCAGCAGTTACTCGGGGCGGGGAGATACGCAGTATTTT; cdr3_aa: CASSYSGRGDTQYF
clone_size: NA; v_call: TRBV5-6; d_call: NA; j_call: TRBJ1-4; cdr3_nt: TGTGCCAGCAGCTTGGCCAGGGCTGGAGAAAAACTGTTTTTT; cdr3_aa: CASSLARAGEKLFF
clone_size: NA; v_call: TRBV5-1; d_call: TRBD1; j_call: TRBJ2-7; cdr3_nt: TGCGCCAGCAGCTTGCCCGGAGGGACAGGAGAGGGCGAGCAGTACTTC; cdr3_aa: CASSLPGGTGEGEQYF
clone_size: NA; v_call: TRBV6-6; d_call: NA; j_call: TRBJ2-1; cdr3_nt: TGTGCCAGCAGTAGCGGTACAGCGCGTGAGCAGTTCTTC; cdr3_aa: CASSSGTAREQFF
clone_size: NA; v_call: TRBV5-1; d_call: TRBD1; j_call: TRBJ2-7; cdr3_nt: TGCGCCAGCAGCTTGGAGACAGGGGTCCTTATAGAGCAGTACTTC; cdr3_aa: CASSLETGVLIEQYF
clone_size: few; v_call: TRBV9; d_call: NA; j_call: TRBJ2-3; cdr3_nt: TGTGCCAGCTCACCGGGACTGACGTTGGTTGATACGCAGTATTTT; cdr3_aa: CASSPGLTLVDTQYF
clone_size: NA; v_call: TRBV18; d_call: NA; j_call: TRBJ2-3; cdr3_nt: TGTGCCAGCTCACCACCGGGACTTCGTACAGATACGCAGTATTTT; cdr3_aa: CASSPPGLRTDTQYF
clone_size: NA; v_call: TRBV30; d_call: TRBD1; j_call: TRBJ1-2; cdr3_nt: TGTGCCTGGAGTGTACCTCCGGGACAGGGAACGTATCAATTTGGCTACACCTTC; cdr3_aa: CAWSVPPGQGTYQFGYTF
clone_size: NA; v_call: TRBV9; d_call: NA; j_call: TRBJ1-2; cdr3_nt: TGTGCCAGCACCGGCGGACAGTTCTATGGCTACACCTTC; cdr3_aa: CASTGGQFYGYTF
clone_size: once; v_call: TRBV7-8; d_call: NA; j_call: TRBJ1-5; cdr3_nt: TGTGCCAGCAGCTTAGGGAGGGTTAGTGGCAATCAGCCCCAGCATTTT; cdr3_aa: CASSLGRVSGNQPQHF
clone_size: NA; v_call: TRBV5-4; d_call: TRBD1; j_call: TRBJ2-3; cdr3_nt: TGTGCCAGCAGCTTGACAGGGGGTGCAGGAGATACGCAGTATTTT; cdr3_aa: CASSLTGGAGDTQYF
clone_size: NA; v_call: TRBV6-1; d_call: TRBD2; j_call: TRBJ2-1; cdr3_nt: TGTGCCAGCAGTGGGGGTAGCGGGAAGAGCTCCTACAATGAGCAGTTCTTC; cdr3_aa: CASSGGSGKSSYNEQFF
clone_size: NA; v_call: TRBV5-6; d_call: NA; j_call: TRBJ2-7; cdr3_nt: TGTGCCAGCAGCTTGGGGCCGGGAAACGAGCAGTACTTC; cdr3_aa: CASSLGPGNEQYF
clone_size: NA; v_call: TRBV11-3; d_call: TRBD1; j_call: TRBJ2-3; cdr3_nt: TGTGCCAGCAGTCCCGGGACAGGGGGCGCGGCAGATACGCAGTATTTT; cdr3_aa: CASSPGTGGAADTQYF
clone_size: NA; v_call: TRBV5-1; d_call: TRBD1; j_call: TRBJ1-5; cdr3_nt: TGCGCCAGCAGCTTGGAAGGGACAGGGGACCAGCCCCAGCATTTT; cdr3_aa: CASSLEGTGDQPQHF
clone_size: NA; v_call: TRBV27; d_call: TRBD2; j_call: TRBJ2-1; cdr3_nt: TGTGCCAGCAGGGGACTAGCGAATGACGTGGCCAAGCAGTTCTTC; cdr3_aa: CASRGLANDVAKQFF
clone_size: NA; v_call: TRBV7-9; d_call: TRBD1; j_call: TRBJ1-1; cdr3_nt: TGTGCCAGCAGCCTATTACAGGGGGCGGGTGAAGCTTTCTTT; cdr3_aa: CASSLLQGAGEAFF
clone_size: NA; v_call: TRBV27; d_call: TRBD1; j_call: TRBJ1-1; cdr3_nt: TGTGCCAGCAGACACAGGGGGGAGGGGAAGAACACTGAAGCTTTCTTT; cdr3_aa: CASRHRGEGKNTEAFF
clone_size: NA; v_call: TRBV4-3; d_call: NA; j_call: TRBJ2-1; cdr3_nt: TGCGCCAGCAGCCAAGATCCTCGGGCCTACAATGAGCAGTTCTTC; cdr3_aa: CASSQDPRAYNEQFF
clone_size: NA; v_call: TRBV4-3; d_call: NA; j_call: TRBJ2-1; cdr3_nt: TGCGCCAGCAGCCCCCCCGGCGGGTACAATGAGCAGTTCTTC; cdr3_aa: CASSPPGGYNEQFF
clone_size: once; v_call: TRBV27; d_call: NA; j_call: TRBJ2-7; cdr3_nt: TGTGCCAGCAGTTTGAGAGGGCACGAGCAGTACTTC; cdr3_aa: CASSLRGHEQYF
clone_size: NA; v_call: TRBV7-2; d_call: TRBD1; j_call: TRBJ1-2; cdr3_nt: TGTGCCAGCAGCTTCGGGGACAGGTCCCACTATGGCTACACCTTC; cdr3_aa: CASSFGDRSHYGYTF
clone_size: NA; v_call: TRBV14; d_call: NA; j_call: TRBJ1-5; cdr3_nt: TGTGCCAGCAGCCAAGGCGGGGAGGGCGGCAGTCAGCCCCAGCATTTT; cdr3_aa: CASSQGGEGGSQPQHF
clone_size: NA; v_call: TRBV5-1; d_call: NA; j_call: TRBJ2-2; cdr3_nt: TGCGCCAGCAGCGCCCAACCTGGGAGATCAAAGGCCGGGGAGCTGTTTTTT; cdr3_aa: CASSAQPGRSKAGELFF
clone_size: few; v_call: TRBV30; d_call: NA; j_call: TRBJ1-6; cdr3_nt: TGTGCCTGGAGACAGCCGAATTCACCCCTCCACTTT; cdr3_aa: CAWRQPNSPLHF
clone_size: NA; v_call: TRBV5-1; d_call: NA; j_call: TRBJ1-1; cdr3_nt: TGCGCCAGCAGCTTAACAGGGCGTAGTGAAGCTTTCTTT; cdr3_aa: CASSLTGRSEAFF
clone_size: NA; v_call: TRBV6-5; d_call: TRBD1; j_call: TRBJ2-1; cdr3_nt: TGTGCCAGCAGTTACGACAGGGGCTCCTACAATGAGCAGTTCTTC; cdr3_aa: CASSYDRGSYNEQFF
clone_size: NA; v_call: TRBV21-1; d_call: NA; j_call: TRBJ1-3; cdr3_nt: TGTGCCAGCCCCAGGGGCAGGGGGAAGAGGTATTTT; cdr3_aa: CASPRGRGKRYF
clone_size: NA; v_call: TRBV7-9; d_call: NA; j_call: TRBJ2-7; cdr3_nt: TGTGCCAGCAGCAGCGCCGAGATGCAATACGAGCAGTACTTC; cdr3_aa: CASSSAEMQYEQYF
clone_size: once; v_call: TRBV15; d_call: TRBD1; j_call: TRBJ1-2; cdr3_nt: TGTGCCACCAGCACCCGACAGGGGGCGTTTGGCTACACCTTC; cdr3_aa: CATSTRQGAFGYTF
clone_size: once; v_call: TRBV4-2; d_call: TRBD2; j_call: TRBJ2-2; cdr3_nt: TGTGCCAGCAGCCAAGAGAGGGGACTACCCGGGGAGCTGTTTTTT; cdr3_aa: CASSQERGLPGELFF
clone_size: NA; v_call: TRBV29-1; d_call: NA; j_call: TRBJ2-2; cdr3_nt: TGCAGCGTTCGACAGAACACCGGGGAGCTGTTTTTT; cdr3_aa: CSVRQNTGELFF
clone_size: NA; v_call: TRBV5-1; d_call: NA; j_call: TRBJ1-1; cdr3_nt: TGCGCCAGCAGCTTGGCCAGGGGTCACACTGAAGCTTTCTTT; cdr3_aa: CASSLARGHTEAFF
clone_size: NA; v_call: TRBV5-4; d_call: TRBD2; j_call: TRBJ2-5; cdr3_nt: TGTGCCAGCAGCTCATATGGCGGGGGTGAGACCCAGTACTTC; cdr3_aa: CASSSYGGGETQYF
clone_size: NA; v_call: TRBV5-1; d_call: TRBD1; j_call: TRBJ2-5; cdr3_nt: TGCGCCAGCAGTTTTGACAGGGGGCAAGAGACCCAGTACTTC; cdr3_aa: CASSFDRGQETQYF
clone_size: NA; v_call: TRBV4-1; d_call: NA; j_call: TRBJ2-1; cdr3_nt: TGCGCCAGCAGCCAAGTCCAACCCCTCACAGGGAATGAGCAGTTCTTC; cdr3_aa: CASSQVQPLTGNEQFF
clone_size: NA; v_call: TRBV4-3; d_call: TRBD1; j_call: TRBJ2-7; cdr3_nt: TGCGCCAGCAGCCAAGCCCTAAACCGGGACAGGGTAGGCTACGAGCAGTACTTC; cdr3_aa: CASSQALNRDRVGYEQYF
clone_size: once; v_call: TRBV5-1; d_call: TRBD2; j_call: TRBJ2-1; cdr3_nt: TGCGCCAGCAGCTTGGGCAATAATCCGGGACTAGCGGGAGGAAGGGTTGAGCAGTTCTTC; cdr3_aa: CASSLGNNPGLAGGRVEQFF
clone_size: NA; v_call: TRBV5-4; d_call: NA; j_call: TRBJ1-2; cdr3_nt: TGTGCCAGCAGCTCTCCACTTGACATCCCCTATGGCTACACCTTC; cdr3_aa: CASSSPLDIPYGYTF
clone_size: NA; v_call: TRBV27; d_call: NA; j_call: TRBJ1-1; cdr3_nt: TGTGCCACAGGAGAGGCAGGGACTCCTGAAGCTTTCTTT; cdr3_aa: CATGEAGTPEAFF
clone_size: NA; v_call: TRBV5-1; d_call: NA; j_call: TRBJ1-1; cdr3_nt: TGCGCCAGCAGGACTAGGAACACTGAAGCTTTCTTT; cdr3_aa: CASRTRNTEAFF
clone_size: NA; v_call: TRBV9; d_call: NA; j_call: TRBJ1-4; cdr3_nt: TGTGCCAGCAGCGGTGGAAGGGTGGGGAGGGAAAAACTGTTTTTT; cdr3_aa: CASSGGRVGREKLFF